What follows are 10 T cell receptor beta chains derived from one specimen sequenced in a study of blood T cell repertoires in COVID-19 (dated by TCRdb to about 2020). Receptor amplification or capture employed the immunoSEQ multiplex PCR assay. TCRdb's version of the immuneACCESS table is confined to in-frame rearrangements and falls short of the full clone set. An unresolved V gene accounts for under half of the shortfall where checked; the remainder is of unknown origin. The sample contains about 130,000 clones, roughly 85% of them found a single time. Clones ranked in the top ten supply about 4.5% of the sample. The sequenced sample was PBMCs or T cells enriched from blood (not recorded which). All receptors derive from a man in his forties or fifties who had recovered from COVID-19.

This clone has just one count. This chain links TRBV28 with TRBJ2-2; 8 positions agree with TRBD1. Germline CDR1 reads MDHEN; CDR2 reads SYDVKM. The CDR3 extends over 17 amino acids. V lost 5 bases to trimming and J lost 3 bases; unmatched junction nucleotides: 11. The CDR3 nucleotides are TGTGCCAGCAGTGGTCGCAGGGGGCTCACCTACACCGGGGAGCTGTTTTTT. It yields the protein CASSGRRGLTYTGELFF.

The chain links TRBV7-3 to TRBJ2-3; a weak D match, TRBD1 (5 bases). V was cut by 5 bases and J by 5 bases, with 11 bases left in between. The CDR3 sequence is 13 residues long. CDR1 and CDR2 (germline): SGHTA, FQGTGA. CDR3 in amino acids: CASSPSRGDTQYF. The DNA of the CDR3 is TGTGCCAGCAGCCCGTCAAGGGGAGATACGCAGTATTTT.

The genes are TRBV27 and TRBJ1-5; D gene uncertain. The CDR3 is 13 residues long. Germline V gives CDR1 MNHEY, CDR2 SMNVEV (reference sequence). V dropped 3 bases and J dropped 7 bases, with 10 bases sitting between them. The CDR3 DNA reads TGTGCCAGCAGTTTGTCGCGGAGGCAGCCCCAGCATTTT. Translated: CASSLSRRQPQHF.

The chain recombines TRBV19 with TRBJ1-4, with 8 bases fitting TRBD1. Germline loops: CDR1 LNHDA, CDR2 SQIVND (reference sequence). This CDR3 comprises 16 residues. The V segment lost 3 bases and the J segment 4 bases; nucleotides outside the gene matches: 7. The CDR3 here is CASSISGTGGNEKLFF. CDR3 sequence (DNA): TGTGCCAGTAGTATTTCTGGGACAGGTGGTAATGAAAAACTGTTTTTT. The full variable domain, with the rest looked up from reference TRBV19 and TRBJ1-4, is DGGITQSPKYLFRKEGQNVTLSCEQNLNHDAMYWYRQDPGQGLRLIYYSQIVNDFQKGDIAEGYSVSREKKESFPLTVTSAQKNPTAFYLCASSISGTGGNEKLFFGSGTQLSVL.

The chain carries TRBV2 and TRBJ2-1; the match to TRBD2 covers 10 bases. Unmatched junction bases numbered 17, after V lost 7 bases and J lost 8 bases. CDR3 length: 17 amino acids. Looked up from germline, CDR1 is SNHLY and CDR2 is FYNNEI. The CDR3 region is CASKPGSLAGFTDEQFF. In DNA form, the CDR3 reads TGTGCCAGCAAGCCAGGTTCACTAGCGGGATTCACGGATGAGCAGTTCTTC.

This rearrangement joins TRBV7-6 to TRBJ2-3; 8 nucleotides agree with TRBD1. V shed 5 bases and J 0 bases; nucleotides not matched to a gene: 7. In germline, CDR1 is SGHVS, CDR2 FNYEAQ. CDR3 length equals 16 residues. The CDR3 DNA reads TGTGCCAGCAGCCGCCGGACAGGGACTAGCACAGATACGCAGTATTTT. This gives the protein CASSRRTGTSTDTQYF.

The V call is TRBV19, the J call TRBJ1-1, with D possibly TRBD1 on 5 matching bases. Between the trimmed V and J ends, which lost 5 bases and 3 bases, there was a span of 13 bases. The germline CDR1 and CDR2 sequences are LNHDA and SQIVND (reference sequence). The length of the CDR3 is 14 residues. This chain's CDR3 is CASSPYGGDTEAFF. The DNA for the CDR3 is TGTGCCAGTAGTCCGTACGGGGGTGACACTGAAGCTTTCTTT.

The chain is built from TRBV11-2 and TRBJ1-2, with D hard to call. Trimming left V 1 base short and J 5 bases short, with 11 bases between. Germline CDR1 SGHAT, CDR2 FQNNGV. The CDR3 extends over 14 amino acids. CDR3 residues: CASSLVADKYGYTF. CDR3 in DNA: TGTGCCAGCAGCTTAGTCGCTGACAAGTATGGCTACACCTTC. The full variable domain, completed using reference TRBV11-2 and TRBJ1-2, is EAGVAQSPRYKIIEKRQSVAFWCNPISGHATLYWYQQILGQGPKLLIQFQNNGVVDDSQLPKDRFSAERLKGVDSTLKIQPAKLEDSAVYLCASSLVADKYGYTFGSGTRLTVV.

The chain carries TRBV28 and TRBJ1-1, with TRBD1 matching 10 bases. This CDR3 has 16 residues. Germline values: CDR1 MDHEN, CDR2 SYDVKM. V gave up 5 bases and J gave up 2 bases; unmatched junction bases: 8. CDR3 residues: CASSRQGALANTEAFF. The CDR3 DNA reads TGTGCCAGCAGTAGACAGGGGGCCCTCGCTAACACTGAAGCTTTCTTT.

The chain uses TRBV27 and TRBJ1-3; D not resolved. From germline, CDR1 is MNHEY and CDR2 SMNVEV (reference sequence). The CDR3 has 14 amino acids. Trimming removed 5 bases from V and 4 bases from J, with 12 bases in between. The CDR3 here is CASSPGWSGNTIYF. The CDR3 nucleotides are TGTGCCAGCAGTCCGGGGTGGTCAGGAAACACCATATATTTT.